The clone carrying this T cell receptor (beta chain) came up once. Trimming took off 6 bases at V and 3 bases at J, with 9 bases between the two ends. The CDR3 length is 13 residues. Germline-derived CDR1 and CDR2 are LNHDA and SQIVND (reference sequence). The assay was immunoSEQ multiplex PCR, and TCRdb's table has in-frame clones only and misses some. The table includes roughly 200,000 clones, about 86% detected once. The source of the sample is a study of blood T cell repertoires in COVID-19. Overall study context: Sources were T cells, B-cell-depleted T cells, or PBMCs; the material itself was cDNA or gDNA.

The origin of this receptor is a man between 40 and 49 years old with active or convalescent COVID-19. The V call is TRBV19, the J call TRBJ2-1; D possibly corresponds to TRBD2 (5 bases). Material for sequencing was peripheral blood. In nucleotides, the CDR3 is TGTGCCAGTAGAGAGCGGAACTACAATGAGCAGTTCTTC. It yields the protein CASRERNYNEQFF.